The present T cell receptor (beta chain) was sequenced within a study of blood T cell repertoires in COVID-19. The overall study: PBMCs, B-cell-depleted T cells, or T cells provided the cDNA or gDNA that made up the material.

Original handling: By means of reference gene primer amplification, nucleated cell counts were estimated. Data came from immunoSEQ multiplex PCR; TCRdb stores just in-frame clones and leaves some out. The D gene and trimming were derived from the DNA, and the V and J assignments and clone size from that table. This sample has tens of thousands of clones, with 60% to 80% found just once. Trimming removed 1 base from V and 3 bases from J; junction bases left unmatched: 7. Per germline, CDR1 LNHNV and CDR2 YYDKDF (reference sequence). The CDR3 is made up of 17 amino acids. This receptor was obtained from a man of 80 years or more with active or convalescent COVID-19. The chain carries TRBV15 and TRBJ2-1; TRBD2 agrees at 9 bases. What was sequenced was peripheral blood. The chain's CDR3 is CATSRVETSGNYNEQFF. The DNA for the CDR3 is TGTGCCACCAGCAGAGTAGAGACTAGCGGAAACTACAATGAGCAGTTCTTC.